Sequencing of this T cell receptor beta chain was carried out in a study of cytomegalovirus exposure and HLA in healthy donors. About the research overall: Samples from HLA-typed donors yielded about 85 million unique TCRs in an early data release. Whole-study results and caveats: Versus the approximately 670-donor mean, an Asian-associated ancestry cluster reportedly showed fewer N-insertions in a later analysis.

About this clone itself: As yet, its antigen is unknown.

CDR1 is SGHNT and CDR2 is YENEEA in the germline V gene. The CDR3 length is 13 residues. The V end lost 3 bases, the J end lost 5 bases, and 10 bases lay between the germline ends. In the PCR, 60 Vbeta and 13 Jbeta primers were used. Profiled with immunoSEQ multiplex PCR; TCRdb holds only in-frame clones, not every one. The sample yields some 160,000 clones, approximately 80% seen once. The sample was PBMCs. This receptor was obtained from a woman younger than 45 in good health and CMV-seronegative. This chain links TRBV11-3 with TRBJ2-5; unclear D gene. The CDR3 nucleotides are TGTGCCAGCAGCTTCTCCAGAGCGGAGACCCAGTACTTC. Its translation is CASSFSRAETQYF.